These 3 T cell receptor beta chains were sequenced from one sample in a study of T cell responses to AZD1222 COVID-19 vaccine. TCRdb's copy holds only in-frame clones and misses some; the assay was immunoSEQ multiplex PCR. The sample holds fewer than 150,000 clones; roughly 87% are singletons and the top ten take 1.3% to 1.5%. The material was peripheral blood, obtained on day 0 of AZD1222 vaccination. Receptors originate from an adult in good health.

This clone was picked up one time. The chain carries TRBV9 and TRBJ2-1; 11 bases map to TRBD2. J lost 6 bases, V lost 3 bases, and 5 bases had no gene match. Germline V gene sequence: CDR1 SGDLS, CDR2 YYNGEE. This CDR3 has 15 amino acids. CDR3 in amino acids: CASSGRSGGANEQFF. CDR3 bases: TGTGCCAGCAGCGGGCGTAGCGGGGGGGCCAATGAGCAGTTCTTC.

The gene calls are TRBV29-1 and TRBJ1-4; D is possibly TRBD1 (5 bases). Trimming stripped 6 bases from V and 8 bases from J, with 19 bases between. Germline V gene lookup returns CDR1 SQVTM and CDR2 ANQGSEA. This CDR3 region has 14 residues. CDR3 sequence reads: CSVETGTFGEKLFF. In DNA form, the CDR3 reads TGCAGCGTGGAGACCGGGACCTTCGGGGAAAAACTGTTTTTT.

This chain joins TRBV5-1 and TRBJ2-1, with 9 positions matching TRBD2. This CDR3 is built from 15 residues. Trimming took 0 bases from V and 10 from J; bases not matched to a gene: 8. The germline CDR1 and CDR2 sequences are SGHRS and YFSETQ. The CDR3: CASSLDVTSGAEQFF. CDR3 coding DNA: TGCGCCAGCAGCTTGGACGTGACTAGCGGAGCCGAGCAGTTCTTC.